The table lists the clone carrying this T cell receptor beta chain with a few counts. The antigen remains unidentified. TCRdb re-called the RT-PCR reads with MiXCR, one entry per CDR3 protein. The data contain about 480,000 distinct CDR3 sequences, 25% of them singletons. This record belongs to a study of response to subunit inactivated influenza vaccine. Notes on the study in general: After each seasonal influenza vaccination, few new T cells are recruited, the authors suggested.

The germline V gene encodes CDR1 MNHNS and CDR2 SASEGT. This CDR3 has 16 amino acids. Trimming took 6 bases from V and 6 from J, leaving 22 bases between them. This chain uses TRBV6-1 with TRBJ2-3; D tentatively reads TRBD1 or TRBD2 (5 bases each). This receptor was identified in a man in his forties or fifties who received an inactivated influenza vaccine. This material consisted of CD4+ T cells sorted from PBMCs, taken 4 to 6 days after vaccination. Written as DNA, the CDR3 is TGTGCCAGCAGCCTAATGGGGCTTGGGCCGGGGGATACGCAGTATTTT. It codes for CASSLMGLGPGDTQYF.